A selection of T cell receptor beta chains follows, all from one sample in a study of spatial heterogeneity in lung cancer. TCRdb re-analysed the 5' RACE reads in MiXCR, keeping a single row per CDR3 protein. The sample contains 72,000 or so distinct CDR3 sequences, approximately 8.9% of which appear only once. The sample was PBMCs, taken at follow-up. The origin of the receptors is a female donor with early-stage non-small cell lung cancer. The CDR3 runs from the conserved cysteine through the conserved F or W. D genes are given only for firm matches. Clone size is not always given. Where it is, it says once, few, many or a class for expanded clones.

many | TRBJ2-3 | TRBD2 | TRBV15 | CATSSGGEGDTQYF | TGTGCCACCAGCAGTGGCGGGGAGGGGGATACGCAGTATTTT
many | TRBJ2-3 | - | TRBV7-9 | CASSLSTRTDTQYF | TGTGCCAGCAGCTTAAGTACGCGCACAGATACGCAGTATTTT
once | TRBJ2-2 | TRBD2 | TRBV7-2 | CASSPAGLKNTGELFF | TGTGCCAGCAGCCCAGCGGGACTCAAGAACACCGGGGAGCTGTTTTTT
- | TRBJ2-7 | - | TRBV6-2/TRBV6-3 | CASSQTIYYEQYF | TGTGCCAGCAGTCAGACAATCTACTACGAGCAGTACTTC
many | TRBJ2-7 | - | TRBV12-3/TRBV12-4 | CASSLRDEQYF | TGTGCCAGCAGTTTGCGAGACGAGCAGTACTTC
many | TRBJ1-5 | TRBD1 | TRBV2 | CASSGTGGNQPQHF | TGTGCCAGCAGTGGGACAGGAGGAAATCAGCCCCAGCATTTT
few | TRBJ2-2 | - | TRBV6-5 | CASSYAFSSTGELFF | TGTGCCAGCAGTTATGCTTTCTCCAGCACCGGGGAGCTGTTTTTT
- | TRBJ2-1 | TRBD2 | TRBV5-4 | CASTAAGTSFNEQFF | TGTGCCAGCACCGCTGCCGGGACTAGCTTCAATGAGCAGTTCTTC
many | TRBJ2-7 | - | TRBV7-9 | CASSPAGRAYEQYF | TGTGCCAGCAGCCCAGCGGGCCGAGCCTACGAGCAGTACTTC
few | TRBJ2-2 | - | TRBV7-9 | CASSRQVTGELFF | TGTGCCAGCAGCCGCCAAGTCACCGGGGAGCTGTTTTTT
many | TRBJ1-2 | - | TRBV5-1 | CASSLEGQVYGYTF | TGCGCCAGCAGCTTGGAGGGGCAGGTCTATGGCTACACCTTC
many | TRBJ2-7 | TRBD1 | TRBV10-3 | CAISEPTGAYEQYF | TGTGCCATCAGTGAGCCGACAGGGGCCTACGAGCAGTACTTC
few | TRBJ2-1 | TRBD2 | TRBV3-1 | CASSRPTSGAPHEQFF | TGTGCCAGCAGCCGCCCGACTAGCGGGGCCCCACATGAGCAGTTCTTC
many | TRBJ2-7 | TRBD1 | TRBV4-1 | CASSQGQGESYEQYF | TGCGCCAGCAGCCAAGGACAGGGGGAGTCCTACGAGCAGTACTTC
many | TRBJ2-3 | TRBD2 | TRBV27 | CASSSLAVRTDTQYF | TGTGCCAGCAGTAGCCTAGCGGTTCGCACAGATACGCAGTATTTT
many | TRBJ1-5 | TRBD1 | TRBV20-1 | CSASNDRDQPQHF | TGCAGTGCTAGCAACGACAGGGATCAGCCCCAGCATTTT
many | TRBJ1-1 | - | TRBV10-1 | CASSPRRGHEAFF | TGCGCCAGCAGCCCTAGGCGGGGGCATGAAGCTTTCTTT
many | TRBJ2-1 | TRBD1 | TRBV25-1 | CASSALDRVGYNEQFF | TGTGCCAGCAGTGCTTTGGACAGGGTTGGATACAATGAGCAGTTCTTC
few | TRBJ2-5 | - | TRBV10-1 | CASSESGGETQYF | TGCGCCAGCAGTGAGTCGGGTGGGGAGACCCAGTACTTC
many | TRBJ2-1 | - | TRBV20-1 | CSASISPGYNEQFF | TGCAGTGCTAGTATTAGCCCAGGGTACAATGAGCAGTTCTTC
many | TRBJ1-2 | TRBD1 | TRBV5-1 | CASSLSDRAGYTF | TGCGCCAGCAGCTTGTCGGACAGGGCCGGCTACACCTTC
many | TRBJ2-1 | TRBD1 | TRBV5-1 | CASRPIDRDEQFF | TGCGCCAGCAGACCGATCGACAGGGATGAGCAGTTCTTC
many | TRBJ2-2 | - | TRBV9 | CASSPEMTGELFF | TGTGCCAGCAGTCCTGAGATGACCGGGGAGCTGTTTTTT
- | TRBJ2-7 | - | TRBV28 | CASSLFSLREQYF | TGTGCCAGCAGTTTATTTTCCCTCCGCGAGCAGTACTTC
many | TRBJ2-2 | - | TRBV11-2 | CASSFYFERTGELFF | TGTGCCAGCAGCTTTTATTTTGAGCGAACCGGGGAGCTGTTTTTT
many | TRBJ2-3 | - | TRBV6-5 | CASSYGSGITDTQYF | TGTGCCAGCAGTTACGGTAGCGGAATCACAGATACGCAGTATTTT
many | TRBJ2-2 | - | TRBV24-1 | CATSPRATGELFF | TGTGCCACCAGTCCCCGGGCCACCGGGGAGCTGTTTTTT
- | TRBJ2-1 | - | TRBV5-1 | CASSLVAESYNEQFF | TGCGCCAGCAGCTTGGTGGCGGAGTCCTACAATGAGCAGTTCTTC
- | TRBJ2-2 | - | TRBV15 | CATSRQLNTGELFF | TGTGCCACCAGCAGACAGCTGAACACCGGGGAGCTGTTTTTT
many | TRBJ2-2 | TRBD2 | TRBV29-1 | CSVEAPIAGGLFGGELFF | TGCAGCGTTGAAGCACCAATAGCGGGAGGGCTTTTTGGCGGGGAGCTGTTTTTT
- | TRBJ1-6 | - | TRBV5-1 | CASSLAGAHANSPLHF | TGCGCCAGCAGCTTGGCCGGAGCACACGCTAATTCACCCCTCCACTTT
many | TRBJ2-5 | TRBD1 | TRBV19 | CASRSGTGETQYF | TGTGCCAGTAGGTCCGGGACAGGAGAGACCCAGTACTTC
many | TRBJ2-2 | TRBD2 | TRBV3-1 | CASSLSAGGFTGELFF | TGTGCCAGCAGCCTCTCGGCGGGAGGGTTCACCGGGGAGCTGTTTTTT
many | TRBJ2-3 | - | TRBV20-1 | CSAPREGTDTQYF | TGCAGTGCTCCTAGGGAAGGCACAGATACGCAGTATTTT
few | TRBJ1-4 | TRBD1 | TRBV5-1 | CASSFTGTENEKLFF | TGCGCCAGCAGCTTCACCGGGACAGAGAATGAAAAACTGTTTTTT
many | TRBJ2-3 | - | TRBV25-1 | CASSPTVTSTDTQYF | TGTGCCAGCAGTCCGACAGTTACTAGCACAGATACGCAGTATTTT
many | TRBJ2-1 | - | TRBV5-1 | CASSLRGIHAEQFF | TGCGCCAGCAGCTTGCGAGGGATCCATGCTGAGCAGTTCTTC
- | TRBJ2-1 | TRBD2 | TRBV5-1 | CASSWTSGVYNEQFF | TGCGCCAGCAGTTGGACTAGCGGGGTTTACAATGAGCAGTTCTTC
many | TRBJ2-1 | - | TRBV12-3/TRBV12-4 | CASIGIGRANEQFF | TGTGCCAGCATCGGAATCGGAAGGGCTAATGAGCAGTTCTTC
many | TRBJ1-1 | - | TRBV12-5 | CASGLLKKTEAFF | TGTGCTAGTGGTTTGTTGAAAAAGACTGAAGCTTTCTTT
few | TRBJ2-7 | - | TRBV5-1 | CASSNRDHSYEQYF | TGCGCCAGCAGCAACCGGGACCATTCCTACGAGCAGTACTTC
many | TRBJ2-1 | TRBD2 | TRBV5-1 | CASSLALAPYNEQFF | TGCGCCAGCAGCTTGGCACTAGCGCCGTACAATGAGCAGTTCTTC
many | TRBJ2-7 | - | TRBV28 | CASVEGGSSYEQYF | TGTGCCAGCGTAGAAGGGGGGTCGTCCTACGAGCAGTACTTC
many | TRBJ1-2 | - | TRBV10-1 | CASSDSASYGYTF | TGCGCCAGCAGTGATTCGGCTAGCTATGGCTACACCTTC
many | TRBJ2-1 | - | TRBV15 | CATSSPVVNEQFF | TGTGCCACCAGCAGCCCGGTAGTTAATGAGCAGTTCTTC
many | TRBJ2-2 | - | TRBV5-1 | CASSSYNTGELFF | TGCGCCAGCAGCTCGTACAACACCGGGGAGCTGTTTTTT
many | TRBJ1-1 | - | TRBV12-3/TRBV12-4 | CASSPTTWNTEAFF | TGTGCCAGCAGTCCGACGACTTGGAACACTGAAGCTTTCTTT
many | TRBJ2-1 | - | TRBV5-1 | CASSLLGLKINEQFF | TGCGCCAGCAGCTTGTTGGGACTGAAAATCAATGAGCAGTTCTTC